What follows are 20 T cell receptor beta chains derived from one specimen sequenced in a study of control samples from healthy donors and cancer patients. TCRdb keeps only in-frame clones here, not all; method: immunoSEQ multiplex PCR. The sample records 95,000 to 120,000 clones, approximately 84% being singletons. Sequenced: blood. Source of these receptors: a young man in good health.

The rearrangement joins TRBV5-1 to TRBJ2-2; 7 bases line up with TRBD1. The trim removed 6 bases at V and 4 bases at J, leaving 9 bases unmatched. Germline V gene lookup returns CDR1 SGHRS and CDR2 YFSETQ. There are 15 residues in the CDR3. CDR3 residues: CASTPPGTATGELFF. The CDR3 DNA reads TGCGCCAGCACCCCCCCAGGGACAGCCACCGGGGAGCTGTTTTTT.

The chain has TRBV27 and TRBJ2-7; D remains unclear. The CDR3 runs 14 residues. CDR1 and CDR2 (germline): MNHEY, SMNVEV (reference sequence). V was clipped by 3 bases and J by 1 base, with 10 bases between them. The CDR3 reads CASSFRASSYEQYF. Written as DNA, the CDR3 is TGTGCCAGCAGTTTTCGGGCCAGTTCCTACGAGCAGTACTTC.

The V gene is TRBV18, the J gene TRBJ2-1, with D maybe TRBD2 (6 bases). Trimming took 6 bases from V and 0 from J, leaving 15 bases between them. From germline, CDR1 is KGHSH and CDR2 LQKENI. There are 16 residues in the CDR3. The CDR3 DNA sequence: TGTGCCAGCTCGCGACTCGGGGGTGTCTCCTACAATGAGCAGTTCTTC. It translates to CASSRLGGVSYNEQFF.

The V gene is TRBV3-1 (or the pseudogene TRBV3-2), the J gene TRBJ1-4; D gene unclear. CDR1 is LGHDT and CDR2 is YNNKEL in the germline V gene (reference sequence). The CDR3 contains 14 residues. V shed 0 bases and J shed 7 bases, with 9 bases lying between them. CDR3 bases: TGTGCCAGCAGCCAAGATACCTTTTTTGAAAAACTGTTTTTT. Translated: CASSQDTFFEKLFF.

A word on this clone: The same CDR3 can be traced to other DNA sequences in this sample. This chain uses TRBV7-2 with TRBJ2-5; TRBD1 matches 9 bases. V shed 3 bases, J shed 5 bases, and the junction held 1 base outside the gene matches. The germline V gene encodes CDR1 SGHTA and CDR2 FQGNSA. The CDR3 sequence is 13 residues long. The CDR3 loop is CASSFGQGETQYF. CDR3 nucleotides: TGTGCCAGCAGCTTTGGACAGGGGGAGACCCAGTACTTC.

This clone showed up just a few times. An end of the junction does not agree with germline; a read error may underlie this. The chain recombines TRBV7-7 with TRBJ2-7; TRBD2 might be the D (5 bases). The CDR3 loop spans 14 amino acids. The germline V gene encodes CDR1 SSHAT and CDR2 FNYEAQ (reference sequence). The CDR3 sequence: CASSPSRGSYEQYF. CDR3 bases: TGTGCTAGCAGCCCGTCCCGGGGCTCCTACGAGCAGTACTTC.

Turning to this clone: The sample carries other DNA sequences with the same CDR3. The chain combines TRBV4-2 with TRBJ2-3, with D possibly TRBD1 on 5 matching bases. CDR3 length: 15 residues. Germline V CDR1 and CDR2: LGHNA, YNFKEQ. The germline V and J ends were trimmed by 0 bases and 4 bases, with 11 bases remaining between them. Here the CDR3 reads CASSQESREADTQYF. Here the CDR3 DNA reads TGTGCCAGCAGCCAAGAATCCAGGGAAGCAGATACGCAGTATTTT.

This clone has just one count. This chain uses TRBV2 with TRBJ1-5; perhaps TRBD1 as D (6 bases). This CDR3 has 16 amino acids. Germline assignment: CDR1 SNHLY and CDR2 FYNNEI. Trimming removed 5 bases from V and 5 bases from J, with 19 bases in between. The CDR3 loop reads CASSRGGSRGDQPQHF. DNA for the CDR3: TGTGCCAGCAGTAGGGGAGGGTCTAGGGGGGATCAGCCCCAGCATTTT.

This clone appeared once. The rearrangement uses TRBV6-6 and TRBJ1-2, with D possibly matching TRBD1 (5 bases). The CDR3 covers 16 residues. V gave up 2 bases and J gave up 4 bases, with 17 bases separating them. The germline gives CDR1 MNHNY, CDR2 SVGAGI (reference sequence). The CDR3 spells CASSYPLGEHVYGYTF. The CDR3 DNA is TGTGCCAGCAGTTACCCCCTGGGGGAACATGTCTATGGCTACACCTTC.

This chain uses TRBV7-8 with TRBJ1-6; D is uncertain. Trimming cost V 1 base and J 10 bases, with 11 bases left between them. This CDR3 is 14 amino acids long. From germline, CDR1 is SGHVS and CDR2 FQNEAQ. The CDR3 spells CASSLVLPKSPLHF. The CDR3 coding sequence is TGTGCCAGCAGCTTAGTATTGCCTAAGTCACCCCTCCACTTT.

The gene calls are TRBV5-4 and TRBJ1-2, with D unresolved. Germline CDR1 is SGHNT and CDR2 is YYREEE (reference sequence). This CDR3 region has 13 residues. V lost 3 bases and J lost 5, with 11 bases in between. CDR3 DNA sequence: TGTGCCAGCAGCTCAGTAGCGGCGTATGGCTACACCTTC. It is translated as CASSSVAAYGYTF.

The chain employs TRBV5-5 and TRBJ2-7, with a possible D match to TRBD1 (6 bases). V was trimmed by 3 bases and J by 4 bases, leaving 17 bases between them. CDR3 size: 15 residues. CDR1 and CDR2 (germline): SGHKS, YYEKEE (reference sequence). The chain's CDR3 is CASSSRGQGFYEQYF. DNA for the CDR3: TGTGCCAGCAGCTCGCGAGGGCAGGGGTTTTACGAGCAGTACTTC. The entire variable domain, with the rest obtained from reference TRBV5-5 and TRBJ2-7, is as follows: DAGVTQSPTHLIKTRGQQVTLRCSPISGHKSVSWYQQVLGQGPQFIFQYYEKEERGRGNFPDRFSARQFPNYSSELNVNALLLGDSALYLCASSSRGQGFYEQYFGPGTRLTVT.

The rearrangement joins TRBV2 to TRBJ2-7; no clear D. CDR3 length: 13 residues. V dropped 4 bases and J dropped 3 bases, with 10 bases sitting between them. CDR1 SNHLY and CDR2 FYNNEI come from the germline V gene. This CDR3 reads CASSVKAYYEQYV. CDR3 coding DNA: TGTGCCAGCAGTGTGAAAGCGTACTACGAGCAGTACGTC.

J is TRBJ2-1 and V is TRBV5-1; 7 bases agree with TRBD1. With 2 bases clipped from V and 2 bases from J, the junction kept 4 bases outside the gene matches. CDR3 length equals 15 residues. Looked up from germline, CDR1 is SGHRS and CDR2 is YFSETQ. CDR3 nucleotides: TGCGCCAGCAGCTTCGGCAGGGGGACCTACAATGAGCAGTTCTTC. Protein sequence: CASSFGRGTYNEQFF.

This clone occurred a few times. The CDR3 reads CASSSPSRGASTDTQYF. The CDR3 nucleotides read TGTGCCAGCAGCTCTCCATCGCGGGGGGCTAGCACAGATACGCAGTATTTT. The V gene is TRBV7-2, the J gene TRBJ2-3; 8 nucleotides line up with TRBD2. The V and J ends lost 4 bases and 0 bases, in that order; junction bases with no gene match: 9. CDR3 length: 17 amino acids. Germline values: CDR1 SGHTA, CDR2 FQGNSA.

This chain uses TRBV5-1 with TRBJ2-2, with D uncertain. This CDR3 has 16 amino acids. Germline V gene lookup returns CDR1 SGHRS and CDR2 YFSETQ. The V gene lost 0 bases and the J gene lost 1 base, with 10 bases spanning the gap. The chain's CDR3 is CASSLASRQNTGELFF. CDR3 nucleotides: TGCGCCAGCAGCTTGGCGTCCCGGCAGAACACCGGGGAGCTGTTTTTT.

The chain combines TRBV19 with TRBJ1-5, with 8 bases lining up with TRBD1. The CDR3 runs to 16 residues. Per germline, CDR1 LNHDA and CDR2 SQIVND (reference sequence). With V trimmed by 4 bases and J by 0 bases, 5 bases remained unmatched. As DNA, the CDR3 is TGTGCCAGTAGTAGGGACAGGAAAAATAGCAATCAGCCCCAGCATTTT. Translating it yields CASSRDRKNSNQPQHF.

The chain uses TRBV9 and TRBJ2-3; tentative D call: TRBD2 (7 bases). V shed 0 bases and J shed 2 bases, with 10 bases lying between them. The CDR3 runs 15 residues. Germline V gene lookup returns CDR1 SGDLS and CDR2 YYNGEE. The CDR3 DNA sequence: TGTGCCAGCAGCGTAGCGGGGGGCACCACAGATACGCAGTATTTT. Translation gives CASSVAGGTTDTQYF.

The chain employs TRBV4-3 and TRBJ2-7; D is possibly TRBD2 (6 bases). This CDR3 region has 17 residues. Trimming shortened V by 0 bases and J by 0 bases, and 15 bases separated the two germline ends. The germline V gene encodes CDR1 LGHNA and CDR2 YSLEER. For the CDR3, the DNA is TGCGCCAGCAGCCAAGATTGGGGCGGGATTAGCTCCTACGAGCAGTACTTC. Its protein product is CASSQDWGGISSYEQYF.

J is TRBJ2-6 and V is TRBV27; no clear D gene. The CDR3 extends over 17 amino acids. V shed 4 bases and J shed 4 bases, with 17 bases lying between them. The germline CDR1 and CDR2 sequences are MNHEY and SMNVEV (reference sequence). The chain's CDR3 is CASSSRYGVSGANVLTF. The CDR3 nucleotides read TGTGCCAGCAGTTCCCGATATGGAGTTTCGGGGGCCAACGTCCTGACTTTC.